This entry lists 10 T cell receptor beta chains sequenced from one sample in a study of cytomegalovirus exposure and HLA in healthy donors. Using immunoSEQ multiplex PCR, the repertoire was profiled, and TCRdb retains in-frame clones only, with some absent. The data contain about 360,000 clones, 86% of them singletons. Sequenced: PBMCs. These receptor sequences come from a woman younger than 30 in good health and CMV-seronegative.

The rearrangement joins TRBV11-2 to TRBJ2-7; perhaps TRBD1 as D (6 bases). CDR1 is SGHAT, CDR2 FQNNGV, per germline. V gave up 1 base and J gave up 3 bases, with 10 bases separating them. This CDR3 spans 14 amino acids. The CDR3 protein is CASSLGTVIYEQYF. The CDR3 region has the DNA TGTGCCAGCAGCTTAGGGACAGTCATCTACGAGCAGTACTTC. Drawing the rest from reference TRBV11-2 and TRBJ2-7, the complete variable domain is EAGVAQSPRYKIIEKRQSVAFWCNPISGHATLYWYQQILGQGPKLLIQFQNNGVVDDSQLPKDRFSAERLKGVDSTLKIQPAKLEDSAVYLCASSLGTVIYEQYFGPGTRLTVT.

In DNA, the CDR3 is TGTGCCTGGAGTCTAAGACTAGCGGGACTCACAGATACGCAGTATTTT. Translation: CAWSLRLAGLTDTQYF. This chain connects TRBV30 to TRBJ2-3; the match to TRBD2 covers 11 bases. The germline CDR1 and CDR2 sequences are GTSNPN and SVGIG (reference sequence). The V gene end was trimmed by 2 bases and the J gene end by 2 bases; junction bases not matched to a gene: 6. The CDR3 is 16 residues long.

V gene TRBV28 combines with J gene TRBJ2-2; 9 bases are a match to TRBD1. Germline CDR1 reads MDHEN; CDR2 reads SYDVKM. With V trimmed by 5 bases and J by 4 bases, 8 bases remained unmatched. The CDR3 runs 16 residues. The CDR3 is CASSPRGTGTTGELFF. DNA for the CDR3: TGTGCCAGCAGTCCGCGCGGGACAGGGACCACCGGGGAGCTGTTTTTT. Using reference TRBV28 and TRBJ2-2 for the parts outside the CDR3, the full variable domain is DVKVTQSSRYLVKRTGEKVFLECVQDMDHENMFWYRQDPGLGLRLIYFSYDVKMKEKGDIPEGYSVSREKKERFSLILESASTNQTSMYLCASSPRGTGTTGELFFGEGSRLTVL.

This rearrangement joins TRBV4-1 to TRBJ2-1, with D unclear. The V end was cut by 7 bases, the J end by 4 bases, with 5 bases between. The CDR3 length is 11 residues. Germline V lookup: CDR1 MGHRA, CDR2 YSYEKL. CDR3 bases: TGCGCCAGCAAAACATACAATGAGCAGTTCTTC. This translates into CASKTYNEQFF.

The chain recombines TRBV7-6 with TRBJ2-5; D gene uncertain. The germline gives CDR1 SGHVS, CDR2 FNYEAQ. The CDR3 is 13 residues long. V was shortened by 3 bases and J by 2 bases, with 7 bases between the two germline ends. For the CDR3, the DNA is TGTGCCAGCAGCTTCTTAATTCAAGAGACCCAGTACTTC. It yields the protein CASSFLIQETQYF. The complete variable domain, with remaining parts taken from reference TRBV7-6 and TRBJ2-5, reads GAGVSQSPRYKVTKRGQDVALRCDPISGHVSLYWYRQALGQGPEFLTYFNYEAQQDKSGLPNDRFSAERPEGSISTLTIQRTEQRDSAMYRCASSFLIQETQYFGPGTRLLVL.

This clone occurred a few times. The chain has TRBV25-1 and TRBJ2-7; D is perhaps TRBD2 (6 bases). V was pared by 8 bases and J by 1 base, with 9 bases between. The CDR3 covers 12 residues. Germline CDR1 is MGHDK and CDR2 is SYGVNS. CDR3 residues: CASGGFSYEQYF. The CDR3 coding sequence is TGTGCCAGCGGAGGGTTTTCCTACGAGCAGTACTTC.

J is TRBJ1-1 and V is TRBV6-5, with 10 bases lining up with TRBD1. The ends lost 5 bases at V and 5 bases at J; junction bases unmatched: 8. The CDR3 is 15 residues long. Germline V gives CDR1 MNHEY, CDR2 SVGAGI. The CDR3 loop is CASSQRTGGRTEAFF. The DNA of the CDR3 is TGTGCCAGCAGTCAAAGGACAGGGGGGAGGACTGAAGCTTTCTTT.

The genes are TRBV7-3 and TRBJ2-2; 9 positions agree with TRBD2. Germline assignment: CDR1 SGHTA and CDR2 FQGTGA. The trim removed 6 bases at V and 5 bases at J, leaving 7 bases unmatched. The CDR3 has 15 residues. This chain's CDR3 is CASSPQREATGELFF. The CDR3 nucleotides read TGTGCCAGCAGTCCTCAGCGGGAGGCAACCGGGGAGCTGTTTTTT.

The chain is built from TRBV2 and TRBJ1-2, with D possibly TRBD1 on 5 matching bases. This CDR3 has 13 amino acids. The V gene's germline CDR1 is SNHLY and CDR2 FYNNEI. The V gene lost 1 base and the J gene lost 5 bases, with 8 bases spanning the gap. CDR3: CASSEVRGYGYTF. CDR3 nucleotide sequence: TGTGCCAGCAGTGAAGTACGGGGGTATGGCTACACCTTC.

V gene TRBV27 combines with J gene TRBJ2-1, with D perhaps matching TRBD2 (5 bases). CDR1 is MNHEY, CDR2 SMNVEV, per germline (reference sequence). V dropped 2 bases and J dropped 4 bases, with 15 bases sitting between them. This CDR3 has 16 residues. The CDR3 loop is CASSLTDSEGYNEQFF. The CDR3 bases are TGTGCCAGCAGTTTAACCGATAGCGAGGGATACAATGAGCAGTTCTTC.